These 30 T cell receptor beta chains came from one sample sequenced in a study of blood T cell repertoires in COVID-19. The repertoire was sequenced with immunoSEQ multiplex PCR; TCRdb's copy has only in-frame clones and lacks some. The sample shows about 180,000 clones, roughly 88% of them seen only once. Sequences were obtained from PBMCs or T cells enriched from blood (not recorded which). The receptors stem from a man aged 45-65 years who had recovered from COVID-19.

The chain carries TRBV7-2 and TRBJ2-3; TRBD2 matches at 7 bases. The CDR3 loop spans 15 amino acids. V lost 5 bases and J lost 2; bases outside the gene matches: 7. The germline V gene encodes CDR1 SGHTA and CDR2 FQGNSA. The CDR3: CASSPRRGITDTQYF. Here the CDR3 DNA reads TGTGCCAGCAGCCCTCGGCGGGGGATCACAGATACGCAGTATTTT.

This clone was observed once. This sequence joins TRBV6-5 and TRBJ2-7; tentative D call: TRBD1 (6 bases). The CDR3 loop spans 14 amino acids. Trimming shortened V by 6 bases and J by 4 bases, and 16 bases separated the two germline ends. The germline V gene encodes CDR1 MNHEY and CDR2 SVGAGI. As DNA, the CDR3 is TGTGCCAGCAGAACTACGGGACACAGTTACGAGCAGTACTTC. Protein sequence: CASRTTGHSYEQYF.

The V and J genes are TRBV28 and TRBJ1-5, with D maybe TRBD1 (6 bases). The CDR3 covers 18 residues. The germline gives CDR1 MDHEN, CDR2 SYDVKM. Trimming stripped 6 bases from V and 0 bases from J, with 21 bases between. The CDR3 here is CASSPGGAGAFSNQPQHF. In nucleotides, the CDR3 is TGTGCCAGCAGCCCCGGTGGGGCAGGGGCCTTTAGCAATCAGCCCCAGCATTTT.

The chain is built from TRBV7-9 and TRBJ1-1; TRBD1 might be the D (6 bases). The CDR3 spans 14 residues. Trimming cost V 0 bases and J 8 bases, with 13 bases left between them. Germline V CDR1 and CDR2: SEHNR, FQNEAQ (reference sequence). The CDR3 sequence is CASSLAGSGTEAFF. CDR3 in DNA: TGTGCCAGCAGCTTAGCAGGATCAGGGACAGAAGCTTTCTTT.

This chain links TRBV29-1 with TRBJ1-1; possibly TRBD1 for D (6 bases). Germline assignment: CDR1 SQVTM and CDR2 ANQGSEA. V lost 7 bases to trimming and J lost 2 bases, with 14 bases between them. The CDR3 is made up of 13 amino acids. The CDR3 here is CSARGGPNTEAFF. The CDR3 DNA is TGCAGCGCGAGGGGGGGGCCCAACACTGAAGCTTTCTTT. Supplemented by reference TRBV29-1 and TRBJ1-1, the full variable domain reads SAVISQKPSRDICQRGTSLTIQCQVDSQVTMMFWYRQQPGQSLTLIATANQGSEATYESGFVIDKFPISRPNLTFSTLTVSNMSPEDSSIYLCSARGGPNTEAFFGQGTRLTVV.

V and J are TRBV25-1 and TRBJ1-3; perhaps TRBD1 as D (6 bases). V was shortened by 8 bases and J by 8 bases, with 22 bases between the two germline ends. This CDR3 comprises 15 residues. Germline V CDR1 and CDR2: MGHDK, SYGVNS. The DNA of the CDR3 is TGTGCCAGCCAAAAGAGTGGTGCAGGGGAATACACCATATATTTT. Translation: CASQKSGAGEYTIYF.

The chain couples TRBV24-1 to TRBJ1-5; possibly TRBD1 for D (6 bases). Trimming stripped 5 bases from V and 9 bases from J, with 10 bases between. The CDR3 totals 12 residues. CDR1 and CDR2 (germline): KGHDR, SFDVKD. The CDR3 DNA sequence: TGTGCCACCAGTGTTACAGGGAGGCCCCAGCATTTT. This sequence encodes CATSVTGRPQHF.

The rearrangement uses TRBV7-2 and TRBJ2-5; D gene unclear. Trimming pared 8 bases from V and 2 bases from J, leaving 9 bases between. The length of the CDR3 is 12 residues. Germline CDR1 SGHTA, CDR2 FQGNSA. CDR3 nucleotides: TGTGCCAGCGCCGACTTACAAGAGACCCAGTACTTC. Its translation: CASADLQETQYF.

This clone has just a few counts. This chain joins TRBV24-1 and TRBJ2-3, with D possibly being TRBD1 (5 bases). Germline lookup yields CDR1 KGHDR and CDR2 SFDVKD. The CDR3 is made up of 15 amino acids. Trimming removed 4 bases at V and 0 bases at J, with 10 bases between. DNA for the CDR3: TGTGCCACCAGTGAAGGGGCGGCTAGCACAGATACGCAGTATTTT. Translated: CATSEGAASTDTQYF.

This sequence joins TRBV19 and TRBJ1-1; 7 bases align to TRBD1. Germline lookup yields CDR1 LNHDA and CDR2 SQIVND (reference sequence). The junction had 7 bases not matched to a gene; V was cut back by 5 bases and J by 7 bases. The CDR3 has 13 residues. Written as DNA, the CDR3 is TGTGCCAGTAGTTTATACCAGGGGGGTGAAGCTTTCTTT. This codes for CASSLYQGGEAFF.

This clone was found once. This clone may be a read error of a much larger clone one base away. V usage is TRBV7-3 and J usage is TRBJ2-3, with 7 bases matching TRBD2. Trimming removed 5 bases from V and 2 bases from J; junction bases left unmatched: 1. This CDR3 has 13 amino acids. Germline V gene lookup returns CDR1 SGHTA and CDR2 FQGTGA. The CDR3 here is CASSGGDTDTQYF. The CDR3 DNA sequence: TGTGCCAGCAGCGGGGGGGACACAGATACGCAGTATTTT. The full variable domain, in which reference TRBV7-3 and TRBJ2-3 provide the parts outside the CDR3, is GAGVSQTPSNKVTEKGKYVELRCDPISGHTALYWYRQSLGQGPEFLIYFQGTGAADDSGLPNDRFFAVRPEGSVSTLKIQRTERGDSAVYLCASSGGDTDTQYFGPGTRLTVL.

The chain has TRBV7-9 and TRBJ1-1, with D unresolved. This CDR3 spans 15 amino acids. V was cut by 5 bases and J by 3 bases, with 16 bases left in between. Per germline, CDR1 SEHNR and CDR2 FQNEAQ (reference sequence). This chain's CDR3 is CASSLNSRLDTEAFF. The CDR3 region has the DNA TGTGCCAGCAGCCTCAACTCTCGATTGGACACTGAAGCTTTCTTT.

This clone was seen more than once but under ten times. This chain joins TRBV4-1 and TRBJ1-2; no clear D gene. This CDR3 is built from 12 residues. Germline values: CDR1 MGHRA, CDR2 YSYEKL. Trimming took off 0 bases at V and 4 bases at J, with 3 bases between the two ends. In DNA form, the CDR3 reads TGCGCCAGCAGCCAAGAGGCCTATGGCTACACCTTC. Residues: CASSQEAYGYTF.

The chain combines TRBV15 with TRBJ2-1; TRBD2 agrees at 9 bases. The germline V gene has CDR1 LNHNV and CDR2 YYDKDF (reference sequence). This CDR3 contains 15 residues. The ends lost 3 bases at V and 2 bases at J; junction bases unmatched: 2. This CDR3 reads CATSSRLAAYNEQFF. CDR3 in DNA: TGTGCCACCAGCAGCCGACTAGCGGCCTACAATGAGCAGTTCTTC. Complete variable domain (other parts from reference TRBV15 and TRBJ2-1): DAMVIQNPRYQVTQFGKPVTLSCSQTLNHNVMYWYQQKSSQAPKLLFHYYDKDFNNEADTPDNFQSRRPNTSFCFLDIRSPGLGDTAMYLCATSSRLAAYNEQFFGPGTRLTVL.

This sequence joins TRBV2 and TRBJ1-5, with D unclear. Trimming shortened V by 4 bases and J by 4 bases, and 11 bases separated the two germline ends. The CDR3 runs to 14 residues. In germline, CDR1 is SNHLY, CDR2 FYNNEI. The CDR3 sequence: CASSVRERNQPQHF. CDR3 sequence (DNA): TGTGCCAGCAGTGTACGGGAGAGGAATCAGCCCCAGCATTTT.

For the CDR3, the DNA is TGTGCCAGCAGTGGGGGACTAGCGGGGACAGATACGCAGTATTTT. Encoded protein: CASSGGLAGTDTQYF. V is TRBV2 and J is TRBJ2-3; 13 bases align to TRBD2. The V segment lost 4 bases and the J segment 3 bases; nucleotides outside the gene matches: 1. CDR3 length: 15 residues. Germline V CDR1 and CDR2: SNHLY, FYNNEI.

V usage is TRBV6-5 and J usage is TRBJ2-6; 8 bases are shared with TRBD1. The ends lost 6 bases at V and 6 bases at J; junction bases unmatched: 7. CDR3 length: 15 amino acids. Per the germline V gene, CDR1 is MNHEY and CDR2 is SVGAGI. This CDR3 reads CASRPGTGLANVLTF. CDR3 sequence (DNA): TGTGCCAGCAGGCCCGGGACAGGTTTGGCCAACGTCCTGACTTTC.

The J gene is TRBJ2-3, the V gene TRBV27; 7 nucleotides align to TRBD1. The CDR3 is made up of 15 amino acids. V shed 6 bases and J 2 bases; nucleotides not matched to a gene: 8. Germline CDR1 is MNHEY and CDR2 is SMNVEV (reference sequence). CDR3 nucleotides: TGTGCCAGCAGGCCTCTTGACAGGGCCACAGATACGCAGTATTTT. It translates to CASRPLDRATDTQYF.

The chain carries TRBV6-5 and TRBJ2-7, with a tentative D call TRBD1 (5 bases). The germline gives CDR1 MNHEY, CDR2 SVGAGI. Deletions cut 5 bases from V and 1 base from J, with 9 bases between. The CDR3 runs to 13 residues. CDR3 residues: CASSTDRSYEQYF. The CDR3 DNA sequence: TGTGCCAGCAGTACAGACAGATCCTACGAGCAGTACTTC.

The chain carries TRBV18 and TRBJ1-6; TRBD1 matches at 7 bases. The germline V gene has CDR1 KGHSH and CDR2 LQKENI. The CDR3 extends over 16 amino acids. V shed 4 bases, J shed 5 bases, and the junction held 8 bases outside the gene matches. CDR3 DNA sequence: TGTGCCAGCTCACTCCAAGGGGACAGTAATAATTCACCCCTCCACTTT. Its translation: CASSLQGDSNNSPLHF.

The chain has TRBV2 and TRBJ1-3; D may be TRBD1 (5 bases). Trimming removed 7 bases from V and 0 bases from J, with 19 bases in between. The CDR3 consists of 17 residues. Germline V gives CDR1 SNHLY, CDR2 FYNNEI. In DNA form, the CDR3 reads TGTGCCAGCATCCCTTTGTCGGGGGACCACTCTGGAAACACCATATATTTT. This gives the protein CASIPLSGDHSGNTIYF.

The chain joins TRBV6-5 to TRBJ1-1, with 8 bases matching TRBD1. This CDR3 is 14 amino acids long. The V gene's germline CDR1 is MNHEY and CDR2 SVGAGI. Trimming removed 5 bases from V and 4 bases from J; junction bases left unmatched: 6. CDR3 coding DNA: TGTGCCAGCAGTCAAACAGGGGGGAGCACTGAAGCTTTCTTT. Translating it yields CASSQTGGSTEAFF.

The rearrangement links TRBV18 to TRBJ1-1; D is ambiguous. The V end was cut by 4 bases, the J end by 1 base, with 7 bases between. The CDR3 loop spans 13 amino acids. Germline V CDR1 and CDR2: KGHSH, LQKENI. CDR3 residues: CASSLEANTEAFF. Here the CDR3 DNA reads TGTGCCAGCTCACTTGAAGCGAACACTGAAGCTTTCTTT.

The chain carries TRBV5-4 and TRBJ2-7; D not certain. Germline loops: CDR1 SGHNT, CDR2 YYREEE (reference sequence). This CDR3 has 14 residues. V gave up 1 base and J gave up 6 bases, with 14 bases separating them. This CDR3 is CASSLSGASGEQYF. CDR3 coding DNA: TGTGCCAGCAGCTTGAGTGGTGCCTCGGGCGAGCAGTACTTC.

The rearrangement links TRBV6-1 to TRBJ2-2; perhaps TRBD1 as D (5 bases). The germline V gene encodes CDR1 MNHNS and CDR2 SASEGT. CDR3 length equals 15 residues. Trimming removed 2 bases from V and 1 base from J, with 8 bases in between. CDR3 nucleotide sequence: TGTGCCAGCAGTGAAATGACAGAGAACACCGGGGAGCTGTTTTTT. As protein: CASSEMTENTGELFF.

This chain joins TRBV9 and TRBJ2-7; possible D gene TRBD1, 6 bases. CDR1 and CDR2 from the germline V gene are SGDLS and YYNGEE. This CDR3 contains 15 residues. Trimming took 0 bases from V and 2 from J, leaving 12 bases between them. The CDR3 here is CASSVAEGVAYEQYF. CDR3 coding DNA: TGTGCCAGCAGCGTAGCCGAGGGGGTGGCCTACGAGCAGTACTTC.

The chain links TRBV7-2 to TRBJ1-6, with D perhaps matching TRBD1 (5 bases). The CDR3 is made up of 14 amino acids. V gave up 8 bases and J gave up 7 bases, with 15 bases separating them. The germline V gene has CDR1 SGHTA and CDR2 FQGNSA. The CDR3 sequence: CASAIYSGNSPLHF. As DNA, the CDR3 is TGTGCCAGCGCAATATATTCAGGGAATTCACCCCTCCACTTT.

The chain couples TRBV9 to TRBJ1-1; 7 bases agree with TRBD1. V gave up 3 bases and J gave up 4 bases; unmatched junction bases: 9. CDR1 is SGDLS, CDR2 YYNGEE, per germline. The CDR3 length is 15 residues. CDR3 region: CASSDGTGAGTEAFF. In DNA, the CDR3 is TGTGCCAGCAGCGACGGAACAGGGGCGGGCACTGAAGCTTTCTTT.

J is TRBJ2-3 and V is TRBV4-1; TRBD1 matches at 7 bases. Germline V lookup: CDR1 MGHRA, CDR2 YSYEKL. This CDR3 spans 13 amino acids. The V segment lost 0 bases and the J segment 14 bases; nucleotides outside the gene matches: 8. The DNA for the CDR3 is TGCGCCAGCAGCCAAGAAAGACAGGGTTCGGCGTATTTT. As protein: CASSQERQGSAYF.

The J gene is TRBJ1-2, the V gene TRBV5-6; 8 nucleotides align to TRBD1. This CDR3 has 12 residues. CDR1 SGHDT and CDR2 YYEEEE come from the germline V gene. Trimming at V came to 0 bases and at J to 8 bases, leaving 0 bases not matched to a gene. The CDR3 nucleotides are TGTGCCAGCAGCTTGGGACAGGGGGGCTACACCTTC. Protein sequence: CASSLGQGGYTF.